The 20 T cell receptor beta chains reported below all come from one sample, sequenced in a study of T cells in Graves' hyperthyroidism and ophthalmopathy. RNA transcripts provided the source from which TCR beta CDR3 regions were amplified. Researchers ran a first-round RT-PCR on the TCR CDR3 using the HTBI primer set. TCRdb itself ran the multiplex PCR reads through MiXCR, one entry per CDR3 protein. The sample has fewer than 500,000 distinct CDR3 sequences; roughly 13% are singletons. Specimen: blood. The receptors shown here come from a man aged 25-45 years with Graves' hyperthyroidism that later progressed to Graves' ophthalmopathy.

This sequence joins TRBV10-3 and TRBJ1-1, with 9 bases matching TRBD1. This CDR3 spans 13 amino acids. V dropped 10 bases and J dropped 4; count of bases not matched to a gene: 7. Per the germline V gene, CDR1 is ENHRY and CDR2 is SYGVKD. CDR3 DNA: TGTGCCACCTTTTGGGACAGGGCCACTGAAGCTTTCTTT. Translating gives CATFWDRATEAFF.

The sample holds many counts of this clonotype. This chain links TRBV3-1 with TRBJ2-1; 7 bases agree with TRBD2. Germline V lookup: CDR1 LGHDT, CDR2 YNNKEL (reference sequence). The V gene end was trimmed by 4 bases and the J gene end by 6 bases; junction bases not matched to a gene: 6. CDR3 length: 14 amino acids. CDR3 in amino acids: CASSLTRGSNEQFF. As DNA, the CDR3 is TGTGCCAGCAGCCTTACGCGGGGGAGCAATGAGCAGTTCTTC.

The chain couples TRBV11-3 to TRBJ2-7; D not certain. This CDR3 has 15 residues. Germline lookup yields CDR1 SGHNT and CDR2 YENEEA. Trimming left V 0 bases short and J 5 bases short, with 14 bases between. The CDR3 DNA sequence: TGTGCCAGCAGCTTAGACCTCGGACCCCAGGACGAGCAGTACTTC. Translating it yields CASSLDLGPQDEQYF.

Many counts were recorded for this clonotype. The V call is TRBV2, the J call TRBJ1-6, with D unresolved. CDR3 size: 15 residues. CDR1 and CDR2 from the germline V gene are SNHLY and FYNNEI. V was cut by 4 bases and J by 1 base, with 8 bases left in between. The CDR3 nucleotides are TGTGCCAGCAGTGGGGAGAGGTCCTATAATTCACCCCTCCACTTT. Protein product: CASSGERSYNSPLHF.

This rearrangement joins TRBV6-5 to TRBJ2-5; D not certain. Per germline, CDR1 MNHEY and CDR2 SVGAGI. The V end lost 3 bases, the J end lost 3 bases, and 14 bases lay between the germline ends. This CDR3 contains 15 residues. This CDR3 is CASSYYYLGKETQYF. DNA of the CDR3: TGTGCCAGCAGTTATTATTATTTGGGTAAAGAGACCCAGTACTTC.

The table lists this clonotype with a few counts. The chain joins TRBV18 to TRBJ1-6; possible D gene TRBD1, 6 bases. Trimming removed 8 bases from V and 7 bases from J, with 18 bases in between. The CDR3 loop spans 15 amino acids. Germline CDR1 is KGHSH and CDR2 is LQKENI. CDR3 in DNA: TGTGCCAGCCAGACTAGCCAGGGGACAAATTCACCCCTCCACTTT. Amino acid sequence: CASQTSQGTNSPLHF.

A remark on this clonotype: A much larger clone lies one base from this, so it may be a read error. V and J are TRBV28 and TRBJ1-1, with D unresolved. CDR3 length: 11 amino acids. The germline V gene has CDR1 MDHEN and CDR2 SYDVKM. Trimming took off 7 bases at V and 1 base at J, with 4 bases between the two ends. The CDR3 spells CASIKNTEAFF. CDR3 bases: TGTGCCAGCATCAAGAACACTGAAGCTTTCTTT.

This clonotype was picked up many times. This rearrangement joins TRBV28 to TRBJ1-5, with D possibly being TRBD1 (6 bases). The germline V gene encodes CDR1 MDHEN and CDR2 SYDVKM. V was pared by 6 bases and J by 3 bases, with 18 bases between. This CDR3 contains 16 residues. The CDR3 coding sequence is TGTGCCAGCAGACACCCCCAAACAGGGTACAATCAGCCCCAGCATTTT. Protein sequence: CASRHPQTGYNQPQHF.

This clonotype has just a few counts. V gene TRBV3-1 combines with J gene TRBJ1-3; D is ambiguous. The germline V gene encodes CDR1 LGHDT and CDR2 YNNKEL (reference sequence). CDR3 length equals 15 residues. V lost 0 bases, J lost 2 bases, and 8 bases lay in between. The CDR3 loop is CASSQDPYPGNTIYF. The CDR3 DNA is TGTGCCAGCAGCCAAGATCCCTACCCTGGAAACACCATATATTTT.

The chain has TRBV28 and TRBJ2-7; TRBD1 agrees at 11 bases. The CDR3 extends over 14 amino acids. Losses at the gene ends were 5 bases for V and 6 bases for J; bases not matched to a gene: 6. Germline CDR1 and CDR2: MDHEN and SYDVKM. The CDR3 here is CASSVTGTGGEQYF. In nucleotides, the CDR3 is TGTGCCAGCAGTGTAACCGGGACAGGGGGCGAGCAGTACTTC. The full variable domain, with the rest looked up from reference TRBV28 and TRBJ2-7, is DVKVTQSSRYLVKRTGEKVFLECVQDMDHENMFWYRQDPGLGLRLIYFSYDVKMKEKGDIPEGYSVSREKKERFSLILESASTNQTSMYLCASSVTGTGGEQYFGPGTRLTVT.

The chain carries TRBV5-1 and TRBJ2-3; D uncertain. The CDR3 spans 15 residues. The V gene lost 2 bases and the J gene lost 0 bases, with 10 bases spanning the gap. Germline V gene sequence: CDR1 SGHRS, CDR2 YFSETQ. For the CDR3, the DNA is TGCGCCAGCAGCTTATTGCTGCCTAGCACAGATACGCAGTATTTT. This gives the protein CASSLLLPSTDTQYF.

With respect to this clonotype: This may be a read error: a much more frequent sequence differs by one nucleotide. This chain uses TRBV20-1 with TRBJ1-2; D might be TRBD1 (6 bases). The germline V gene encodes CDR1 DFQATT and CDR2 SNEGSKA (reference sequence). This CDR3 is built from 15 residues. In DNA form, the CDR3 reads TGCAGTGCCCTCCGGGACAACTCCGCTAACTATGGCCACACCTTC. It yields the protein CSALRDNSANYGHTF.

This clonotype was found many times. The chain uses TRBV5-6 and TRBJ1-2; TRBD1 is a possible D gene (6 bases). V lost 0 bases, J lost 2 bases, and 8 bases lay in between. Germline values: CDR1 SGHDT, CDR2 YYEEEE. This CDR3 comprises 14 residues. CDR3 bases: TGTGCCAGCAGCTTGGAACAGGGCAACTATGGCTACACCTTC. The encoded protein is CASSLEQGNYGYTF. Full variable domain (outside the CDR3, taken from reference TRBV5-6 and TRBJ1-2): DAGVTQSPTHLIKTRGQQVTLRCSPKSGHDTVSWYQQALGQGPQFIFQYYEEEERQRGNFPDRFSGHQFPNYSSELNVNALLLGDSALYLCASSLEQGNYGYTFGSGTRLTVV.

This clonotype was counted many times. The rearrangement links TRBV6-5 to TRBJ1-1, with unresolved D. The germline V and J ends were trimmed by 0 bases and 1 base, with 6 bases remaining between them. Germline CDR1 is MNHEY and CDR2 is SVGAGI. The length of the CDR3 is 14 residues. CDR3 nucleotides: TGTGCCAGCAGTTACTCGGAGGGGAACACTGAAGCTTTCTTT. Protein: CASSYSEGNTEAFF.

This chain uses TRBV5-1 with TRBJ2-5; no clear D gene. Germline V gives CDR1 SGHRS, CDR2 YFSETQ. This CDR3 has 13 amino acids. V lost 3 bases and J lost 5, with 11 bases in between. The CDR3 DNA sequence: TGCGCCAGCAGCTCGTTAGTGGAGGAGACCCAGTACTTC. The encoded protein is CASSSLVEETQYF.

This rearrangement joins TRBV5-5 to TRBJ1-2; 10 bases map to TRBD1. This CDR3 contains 16 residues. The germline V gene has CDR1 SGHKS and CDR2 YYEKEE (reference sequence). V lost 1 base and J lost 2; bases outside the gene matches: 5. The CDR3 region has the DNA TGTGCCAGCAGCTTGACCCGGACAGGGGGGAACTATGGCTACACCTTC. This encodes CASSLTRTGGNYGYTF.

This clonotype came up many times. This sequence joins TRBV10-3 and TRBJ1-5, with TRBD1 matching over 10 bases. Germline V gene data show CDR1 as ENHRY and CDR2 as SYGVKD. The junction had 4 bases not matched to a gene; V was cut back by 4 bases and J by 4 bases. The CDR3 loop spans 15 amino acids. The CDR3 sequence is CAISAGTGVNQPQHF. CDR3 sequence (DNA): TGTGCCATCAGTGCAGGGACAGGGGTTAATCAGCCCCAGCATTTT.

Ten or more counts support this clonotype. The rearrangement joins TRBV28 to TRBJ2-7; D might be TRBD1 (5 bases). Trimming left V 3 bases short and J 2 bases short, with 17 bases between. Germline V CDR1 and CDR2: MDHEN, SYDVKM. This CDR3 comprises 16 residues. The CDR3 region has the DNA TGTGCCAGCAGTTTCTTTCCGAGACAGCAAACCTACGAGCAGTACTTC. Translation gives CASSFFPRQQTYEQYF.

Only a few counts were recorded for this clonotype. The chain is built from TRBV4-1 and TRBJ2-7; D is perhaps TRBD1 or TRBD2 (5 bases each). The ends were cut back, 0 bases at V and 2 bases at J, with 11 bases in the middle. Germline CDR1 reads MGHRA; CDR2 reads YSYEKL. The CDR3 extends over 15 amino acids. CDR3: CASSQERDPAYEQYF. The CDR3 DNA sequence: TGCGCCAGCAGCCAAGAAAGGGACCCAGCCTACGAGCAGTACTTC.

This clonotype was detected a few times. The CDR3 sequence: CASSAYSSTRQYF. For the CDR3, the DNA is TGTGCCAGCAGTGCCTACTCAAGTACGAGGCAGTACTTC. The rearrangement uses TRBV25-1 and TRBJ2-7; D call uncertain. V shed 4 bases and J shed 9 bases, with 16 bases lying between them. The CDR3 consists of 13 residues. CDR1 and CDR2 from the germline V gene are MGHDK and SYGVNS.